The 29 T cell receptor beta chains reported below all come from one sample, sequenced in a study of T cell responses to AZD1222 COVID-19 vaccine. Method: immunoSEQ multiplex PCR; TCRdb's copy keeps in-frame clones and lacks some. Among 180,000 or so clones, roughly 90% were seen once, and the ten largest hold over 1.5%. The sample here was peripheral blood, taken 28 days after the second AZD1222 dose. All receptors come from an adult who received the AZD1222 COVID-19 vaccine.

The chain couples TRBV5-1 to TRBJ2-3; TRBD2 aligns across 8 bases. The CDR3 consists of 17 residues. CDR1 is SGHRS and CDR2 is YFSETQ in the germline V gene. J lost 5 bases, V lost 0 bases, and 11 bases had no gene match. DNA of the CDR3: TGCGCCAGCAGCTTGGAGGTAGCGGGGAGAGTGAGAGATACGCAGTATTTT. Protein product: CASSLEVAGRVRDTQYF.

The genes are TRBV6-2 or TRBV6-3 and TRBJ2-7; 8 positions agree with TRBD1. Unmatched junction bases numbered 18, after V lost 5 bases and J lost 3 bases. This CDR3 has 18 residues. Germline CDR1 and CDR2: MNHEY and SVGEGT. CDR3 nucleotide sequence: TGTGCCAGCAGTCACAAATATAGATCGCAGGGGGCTGGCTACGAGCAGTACTTC. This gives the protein CASSHKYRSQGAGYEQYF.

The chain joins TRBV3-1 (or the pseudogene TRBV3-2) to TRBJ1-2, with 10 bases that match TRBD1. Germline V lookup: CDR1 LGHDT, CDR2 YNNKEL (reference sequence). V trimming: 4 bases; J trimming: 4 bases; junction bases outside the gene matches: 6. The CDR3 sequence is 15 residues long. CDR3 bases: TGTGCCAGCAGCCGGACAGGGGGGGTCGGCTATGGCTACACCTTC. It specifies CASSRTGGVGYGYTF.

The DNA for the CDR3 is TGTGCCTGGAGTAAGGGGGGACGCAGAGAGACCCAGTACTTC. Its translation is CAWSKGGRRETQYF. The rearrangement joins TRBV30 to TRBJ2-5, with D tentatively TRBD1 or TRBD2 (6 bases each). The CDR3 runs to 14 residues. Trimming removed 2 bases at V and 4 bases at J, with 14 bases between. The germline CDR1 and CDR2 sequences are GTSNPN and SVGIG (reference sequence).

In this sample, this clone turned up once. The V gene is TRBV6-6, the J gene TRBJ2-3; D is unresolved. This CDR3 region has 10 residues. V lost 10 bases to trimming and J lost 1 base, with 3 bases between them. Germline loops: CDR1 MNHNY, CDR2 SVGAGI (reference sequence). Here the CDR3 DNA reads TGTGCCATTGGCACAGATACGCAGTATTTT. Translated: CAIGTDTQYF.

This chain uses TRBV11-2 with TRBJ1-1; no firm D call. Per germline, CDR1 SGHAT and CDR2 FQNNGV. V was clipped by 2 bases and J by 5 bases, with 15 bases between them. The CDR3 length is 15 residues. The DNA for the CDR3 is TGTGCCAGCAGCTTAAACCGCGGCATGCAAACTGAAGCTTTCTTT. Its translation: CASSLNRGMQTEAFF.

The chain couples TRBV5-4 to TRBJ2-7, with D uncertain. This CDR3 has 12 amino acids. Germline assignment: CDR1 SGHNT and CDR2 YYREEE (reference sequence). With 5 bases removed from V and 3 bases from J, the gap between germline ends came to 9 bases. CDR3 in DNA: TGTGCCAGCAGTTTCGATATCTACGAGCAGTACTTC. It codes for CASSFDIYEQYF.

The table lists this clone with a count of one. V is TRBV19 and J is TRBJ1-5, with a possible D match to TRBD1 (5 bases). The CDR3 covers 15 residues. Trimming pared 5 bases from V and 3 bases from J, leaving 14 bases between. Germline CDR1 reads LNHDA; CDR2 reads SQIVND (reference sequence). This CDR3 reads CASSVETALNQPQHF. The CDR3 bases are TGTGCCAGTAGTGTGGAGACAGCTCTCAATCAGCCCCAGCATTTT.

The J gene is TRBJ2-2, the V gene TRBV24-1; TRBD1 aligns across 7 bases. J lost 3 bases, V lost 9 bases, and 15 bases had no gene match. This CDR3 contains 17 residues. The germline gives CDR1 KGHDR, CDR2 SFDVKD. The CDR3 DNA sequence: TGTGCCACCGGAGGACAGGACGCGCGTATCGACACCGGGGAGCTGTTTTTT. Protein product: CATGGQDARIDTGELFF.

CDR3 region: CAWSVGWIYEQYF. Written as DNA, the CDR3 is TGTGCCTGGAGTGTCGGATGGATTTACGAGCAGTACTTC. This rearrangement joins TRBV30 to TRBJ2-7, with no clear D. Germline V gene sequence: CDR1 GTSNPN, CDR2 SVGIG (reference sequence). The length of the CDR3 is 13 residues. Trimming pared 0 bases from V and 4 bases from J, leaving 10 bases between. Full variable domain (outside the CDR3, taken from reference TRBV30 and TRBJ2-7): SQTIHQWPATLVQPVGSPLSLECTVEGTSNPNLYWYRQAAGRGLQLLFYSVGIGQISSEVPQNLSASRPQDRQFILSSKKLLLSDSGFYLCAWSVGWIYEQYFGPGTRLTVT.

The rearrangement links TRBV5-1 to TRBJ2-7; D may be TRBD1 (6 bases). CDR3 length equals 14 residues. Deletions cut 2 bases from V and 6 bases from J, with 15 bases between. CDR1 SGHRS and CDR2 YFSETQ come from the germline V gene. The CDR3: CASSLQGDGREQYF. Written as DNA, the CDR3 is TGCGCCAGCAGCTTACAGGGTGACGGCCGCGAGCAGTACTTC.

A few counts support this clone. The CDR3 spells CASGAGADNEKLFF. The CDR3 DNA follows: TGTGCCAGCGGGGCTGGGGCAGATAATGAAAAACTGTTTTTT. V gene TRBV7-9 combines with J gene TRBJ1-4; D might be TRBD1 (5 bases). Looked up from germline, CDR1 is SEHNR and CDR2 is FQNEAQ (reference sequence). The CDR3 runs to 14 residues. Trimming removed 8 bases from V and 4 bases from J, with 14 bases in between.

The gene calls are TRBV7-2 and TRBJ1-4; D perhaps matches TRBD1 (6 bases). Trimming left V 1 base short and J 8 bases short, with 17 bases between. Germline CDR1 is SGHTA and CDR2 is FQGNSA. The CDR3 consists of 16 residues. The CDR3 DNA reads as TGTGCCAGCAGCTTAGATCGGGGGGCGGTCGGGGAAAAACTGTTTTTT. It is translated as CASSLDRGAVGEKLFF. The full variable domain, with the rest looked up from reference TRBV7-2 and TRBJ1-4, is GAGVSQSPSNKVTEKGKDVELRCDPISGHTALYWYRQSLGQGLEFLIYFQGNSAPDKSGLPSDRFSAERTGGSVSTLTIQRTQQEDSAVYLCASSLDRGAVGEKLFFGSGTQLSVL.

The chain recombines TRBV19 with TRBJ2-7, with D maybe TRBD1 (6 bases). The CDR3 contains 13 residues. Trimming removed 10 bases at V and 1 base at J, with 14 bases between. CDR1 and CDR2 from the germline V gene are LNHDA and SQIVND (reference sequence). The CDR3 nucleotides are TGTGCCAACAATGGGACAACTTCCTACGAGCAGTACTTC. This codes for CANNGTTSYEQYF.

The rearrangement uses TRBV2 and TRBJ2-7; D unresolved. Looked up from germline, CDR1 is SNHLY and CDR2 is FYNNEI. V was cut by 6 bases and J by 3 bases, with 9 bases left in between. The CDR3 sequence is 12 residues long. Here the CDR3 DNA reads TGTGCCAGCAGGGGCGGAAGCTACGAGCAGTACTTC. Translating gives CASRGGSYEQYF.

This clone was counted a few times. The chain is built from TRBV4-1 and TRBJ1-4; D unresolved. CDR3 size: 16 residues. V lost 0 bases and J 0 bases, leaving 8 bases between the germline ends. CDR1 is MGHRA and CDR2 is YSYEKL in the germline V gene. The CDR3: CASSQDNGATNEKLFF. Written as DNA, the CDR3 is TGCGCCAGCAGCCAAGATAATGGTGCAACTAATGAAAAACTGTTTTTT.

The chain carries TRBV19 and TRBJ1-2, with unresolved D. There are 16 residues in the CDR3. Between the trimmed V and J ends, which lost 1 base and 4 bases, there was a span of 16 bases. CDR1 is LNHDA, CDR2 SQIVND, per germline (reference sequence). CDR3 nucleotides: TGTGCCAGTAGTATAGCCCTCCAACTTCATTCCTATGGCTACACCTTC. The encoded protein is CASSIALQLHSYGYTF.

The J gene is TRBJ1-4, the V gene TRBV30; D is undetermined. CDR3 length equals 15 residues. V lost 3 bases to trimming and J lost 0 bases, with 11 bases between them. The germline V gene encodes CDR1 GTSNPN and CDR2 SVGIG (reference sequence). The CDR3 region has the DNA TGTGCCTGGAGCGTTTTGGGTGCAACTAATGAAAAACTGTTTTTT. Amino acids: CAWSVLGATNEKLFF.

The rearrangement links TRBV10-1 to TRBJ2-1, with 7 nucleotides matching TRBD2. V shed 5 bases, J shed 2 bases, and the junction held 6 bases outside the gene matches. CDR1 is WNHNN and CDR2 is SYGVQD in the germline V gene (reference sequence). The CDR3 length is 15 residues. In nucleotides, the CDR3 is TGCGCCAGCAGTCCTGGGCTAGCGGCCTACAATGAGCAGTTCTTC. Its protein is CASSPGLAAYNEQFF.

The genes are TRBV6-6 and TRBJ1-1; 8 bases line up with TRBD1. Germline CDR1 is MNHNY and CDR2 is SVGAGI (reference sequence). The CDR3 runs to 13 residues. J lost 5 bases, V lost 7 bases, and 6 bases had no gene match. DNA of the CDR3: TGTGCCAGCACCCGACAGGGGAAGACTGAAGCTTTCTTT. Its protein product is CASTRQGKTEAFF.

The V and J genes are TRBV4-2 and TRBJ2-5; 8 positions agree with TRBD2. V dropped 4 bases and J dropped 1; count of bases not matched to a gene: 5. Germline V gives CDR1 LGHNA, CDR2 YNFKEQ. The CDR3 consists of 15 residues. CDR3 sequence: CASSRSLAGQETQYF. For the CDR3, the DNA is TGTGCCAGCAGCCGGAGTCTAGCGGGCCAAGAGACCCAGTACTTC.

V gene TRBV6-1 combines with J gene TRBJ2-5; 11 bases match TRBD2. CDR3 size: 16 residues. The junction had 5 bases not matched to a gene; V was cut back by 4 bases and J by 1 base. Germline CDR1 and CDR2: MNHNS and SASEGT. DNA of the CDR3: TGTGCCAGCAGTGTTCCTGGGACTAGCGGCCAAGAGACCCAGTACTTC. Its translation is CASSVPGTSGQETQYF.

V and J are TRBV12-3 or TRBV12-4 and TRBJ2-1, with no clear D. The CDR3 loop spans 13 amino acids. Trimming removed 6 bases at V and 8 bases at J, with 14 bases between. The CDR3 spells CASRSLSGDEQFF. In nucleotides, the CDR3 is TGTGCCAGCAGGAGTTTAAGTGGAGATGAGCAGTTCTTC.

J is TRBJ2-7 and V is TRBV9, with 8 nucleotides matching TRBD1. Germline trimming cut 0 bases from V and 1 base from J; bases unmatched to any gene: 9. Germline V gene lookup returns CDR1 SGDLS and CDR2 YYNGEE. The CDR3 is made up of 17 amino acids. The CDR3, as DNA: TGTGCCAGCAGCGTAGTGTTAGCTGGACAGGGTTCCTACGAGCAGTACTTC. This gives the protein CASSVVLAGQGSYEQYF.

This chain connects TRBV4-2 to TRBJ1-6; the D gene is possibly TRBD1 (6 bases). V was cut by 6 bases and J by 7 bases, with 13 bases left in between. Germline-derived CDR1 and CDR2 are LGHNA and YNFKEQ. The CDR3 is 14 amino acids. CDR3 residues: CASSNRAGNSPLHF. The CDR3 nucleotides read TGTGCCAGCAGTAACAGGGCCGGGAATTCACCCCTCCACTTT.

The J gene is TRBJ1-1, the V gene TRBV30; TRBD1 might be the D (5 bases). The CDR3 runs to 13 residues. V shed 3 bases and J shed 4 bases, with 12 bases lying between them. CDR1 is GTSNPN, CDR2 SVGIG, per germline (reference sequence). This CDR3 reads CAWRMGLITEAFF. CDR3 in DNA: TGTGCCTGGAGGATGGGGCTGATCACTGAAGCTTTCTTT. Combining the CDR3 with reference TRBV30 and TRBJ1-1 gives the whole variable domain SQTIHQWPATLVQPVGSPLSLECTVEGTSNPNLYWYRQAAGRGLQLLFYSVGIGQISSEVPQNLSASRPQDRQFILSSKKLLLSDSGFYLCAWRMGLITEAFFGQGTRLTVV.

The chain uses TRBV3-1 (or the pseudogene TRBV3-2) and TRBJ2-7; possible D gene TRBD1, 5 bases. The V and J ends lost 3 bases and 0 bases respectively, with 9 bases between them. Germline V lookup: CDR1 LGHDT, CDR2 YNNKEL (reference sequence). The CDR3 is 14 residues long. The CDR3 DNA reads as TGTGCCAGCAGCCACCTCAGGGACTCCTACGAGCAGTACTTC. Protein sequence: CASSHLRDSYEQYF.

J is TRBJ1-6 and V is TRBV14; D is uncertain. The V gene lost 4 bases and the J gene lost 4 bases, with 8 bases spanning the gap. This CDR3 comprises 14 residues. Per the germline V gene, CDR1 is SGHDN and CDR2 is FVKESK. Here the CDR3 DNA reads TGTGCCAGCAGCCGTGATTTTTATAATTCACCCCTCCACTTT. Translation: CASSRDFYNSPLHF.

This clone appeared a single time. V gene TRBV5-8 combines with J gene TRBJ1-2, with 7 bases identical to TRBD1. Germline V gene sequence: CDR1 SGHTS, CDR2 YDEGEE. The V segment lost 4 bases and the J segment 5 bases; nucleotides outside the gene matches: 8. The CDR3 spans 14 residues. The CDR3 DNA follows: TGTGCCAGCAGCCTACAGGGGCTGGAGTATGGCTACACCTTC. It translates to CASSLQGLEYGYTF.